The T cell receptor (beta chain) described here comes from a study of OX40 agonist ivuxolimab in advanced cancers. Turning to the study itself: Treatment of patients was with ivuxolimab, an agonistic anti-OX40 (CD134) antibody.

A note on this clone: What it recognizes is unknown.

Study results and caveats: Partly responding patients at 0.1-3.0 mg/kg showed some of the smallest clonal expansion.

The CDR3 has 17 amino acids. The V and J ends lost 4 bases and 4 bases, in that order; junction bases with no gene match: 8. CDR1 is SEHNR and CDR2 is FQNEAQ in the germline V gene (reference sequence). The method was immunoSEQ multiplex PCR; TCRdb's version includes in-frame clones alone and lacks a portion of them. The sample consists of tens of thousands of clones, roughly 92% of them appearing once. The clonotype was recovered from an adult with an advanced solid tumor such as melanoma, head and neck, liver or kidney cancer. The rearrangement joins TRBV7-9 to TRBJ2-2, with 11 bases fitting TRBD2. The specimen was CD4+ or CD8+ T cells sorted from blood, collected in a trial of the OX40 agonist ivuxolimab. This CDR3 is CASSSTSGSTGTGELFF. Here the CDR3 DNA reads TGTGCCAGCAGCTCAACTAGCGGGAGTACGGGCACCGGGGAGCTGTTTTTT.